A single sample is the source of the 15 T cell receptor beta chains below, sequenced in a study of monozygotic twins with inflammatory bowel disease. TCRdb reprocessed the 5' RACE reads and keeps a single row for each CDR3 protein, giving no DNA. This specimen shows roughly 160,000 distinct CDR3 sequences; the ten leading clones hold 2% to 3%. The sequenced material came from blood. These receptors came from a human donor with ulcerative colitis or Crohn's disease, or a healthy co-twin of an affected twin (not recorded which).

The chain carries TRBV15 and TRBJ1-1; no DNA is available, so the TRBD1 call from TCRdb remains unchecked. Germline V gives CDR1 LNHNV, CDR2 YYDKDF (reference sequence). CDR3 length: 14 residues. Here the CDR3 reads CATSWDGMNTEAFF.

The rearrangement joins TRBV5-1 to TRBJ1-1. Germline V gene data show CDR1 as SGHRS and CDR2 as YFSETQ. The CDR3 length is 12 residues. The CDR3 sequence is CASSQNDERAFF. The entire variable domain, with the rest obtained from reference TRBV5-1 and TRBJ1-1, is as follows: KAGVTQTPRYLIKTRGQQVTLSCSPISGHRSVSWYQQTPGQGLQFLFEYFSETQRNKGNFPGRFSGRQFSNSRSEMNVSTLELGDSALYLCASSQNDERAFFGQGTRLTVV.

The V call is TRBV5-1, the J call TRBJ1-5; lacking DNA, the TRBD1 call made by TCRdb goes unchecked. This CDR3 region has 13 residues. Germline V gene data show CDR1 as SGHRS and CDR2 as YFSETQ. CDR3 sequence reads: CASSLEGQEPQHF.

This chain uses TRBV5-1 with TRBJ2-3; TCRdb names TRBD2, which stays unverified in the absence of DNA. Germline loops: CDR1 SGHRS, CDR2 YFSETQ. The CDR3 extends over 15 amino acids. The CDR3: CASTKGFPPADTQYF.

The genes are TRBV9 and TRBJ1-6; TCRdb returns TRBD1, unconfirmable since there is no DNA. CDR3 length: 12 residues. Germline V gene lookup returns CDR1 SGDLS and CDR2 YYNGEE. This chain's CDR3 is CASSSGTSPLHF.

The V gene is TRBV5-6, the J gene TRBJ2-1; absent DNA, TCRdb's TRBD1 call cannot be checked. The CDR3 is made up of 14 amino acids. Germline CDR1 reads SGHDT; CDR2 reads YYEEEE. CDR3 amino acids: CASSLDGGVYEQFF.

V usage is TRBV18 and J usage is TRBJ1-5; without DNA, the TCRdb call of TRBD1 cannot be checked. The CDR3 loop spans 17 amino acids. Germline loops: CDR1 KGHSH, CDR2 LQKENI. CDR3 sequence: CASSPQTAESSNQPQHF.

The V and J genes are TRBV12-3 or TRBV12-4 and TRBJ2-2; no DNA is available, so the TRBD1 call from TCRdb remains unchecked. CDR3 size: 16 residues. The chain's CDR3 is CASRDRGQTNTGELFF.

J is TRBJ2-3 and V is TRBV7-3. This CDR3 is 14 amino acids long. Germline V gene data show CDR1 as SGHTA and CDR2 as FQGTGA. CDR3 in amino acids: CASSLGVATDTQYF.

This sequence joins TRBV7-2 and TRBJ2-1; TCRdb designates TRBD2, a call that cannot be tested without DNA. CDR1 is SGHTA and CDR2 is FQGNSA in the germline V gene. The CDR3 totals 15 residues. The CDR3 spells CASRKTSPSRNEQFF.

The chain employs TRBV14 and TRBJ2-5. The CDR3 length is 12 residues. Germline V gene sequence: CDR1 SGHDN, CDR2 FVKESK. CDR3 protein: CASSQVRTVLYF. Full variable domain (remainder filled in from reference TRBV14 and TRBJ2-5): EAGVTQFPSHSVIEKGQTVTLRCDPISGHDNLYWYRRVMGKEIKFLLHFVKESKQDESGMPNNRFLAERTGGTYSTLKVQPAELEDSGVYFCASSQVRTVLYFGPGTRLLVL.

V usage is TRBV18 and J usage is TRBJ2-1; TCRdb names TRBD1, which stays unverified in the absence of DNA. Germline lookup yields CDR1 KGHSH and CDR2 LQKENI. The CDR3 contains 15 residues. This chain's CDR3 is CASSYGGTVDNEQFF.

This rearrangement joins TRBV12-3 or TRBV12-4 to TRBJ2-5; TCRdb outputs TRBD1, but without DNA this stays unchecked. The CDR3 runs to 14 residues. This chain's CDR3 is CASSSQGFYETQYF.

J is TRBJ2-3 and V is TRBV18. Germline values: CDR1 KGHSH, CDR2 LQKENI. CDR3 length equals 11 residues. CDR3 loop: CASSNRNTQYF.

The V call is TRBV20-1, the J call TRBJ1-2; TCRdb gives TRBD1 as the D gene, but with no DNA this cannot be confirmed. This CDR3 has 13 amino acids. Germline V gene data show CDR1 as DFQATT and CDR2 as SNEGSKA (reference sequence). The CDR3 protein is CSASPPGAYGYTF.